The 14 T cell receptor beta chains presented below share a single source sample, sequenced in a study of shared clonotypes between healthy human individuals. The assay was immunoSEQ multiplex PCR, and TCRdb's table has in-frame clones only and misses some. The table shows fewer than 3 million clones, with less than 95% occurring only once. Sequenced input: naive CD4+ T cells from PBMCs. Subset in this sample: CD45RA+ positively selected. The receptor source for this set is a young man in good health. Some clones in this sample may be carry-over from other donors' samples.

This chain uses TRBV19 with TRBJ2-6, with D uncertain. The CDR3 has 17 residues. CDR1 and CDR2 (germline): LNHDA, SQIVND (reference sequence). Trimming shortened V by 7 bases and J by 0 bases, and 16 bases separated the two germline ends. CDR3: CASTNLPTTSGANVLTF. DNA of the CDR3: TGTGCCAGTACCAACCTCCCCACCACCTCTGGGGCCAACGTCCTGACTTTC. The full variable domain, in which reference TRBV19 and TRBJ2-6 provide the parts outside the CDR3, is DGGITQSPKYLFRKEGQNVTLSCEQNLNHDAMYWYRQDPGQGLRLIYYSQIVNDFQKGDIAEGYSVSREKKESFPLTVTSAQKNPTAFYLCASTNLPTTSGANVLTFGAGSRLTVL.

This clone showed up just a few times. This chain uses TRBV27 with TRBJ2-7; no firm D call. V was clipped by 8 bases and J by 0 bases, with 11 bases between them. This CDR3 is 13 amino acids long. Germline lookup yields CDR1 MNHEY and CDR2 SMNVEV (reference sequence). CDR3 in amino acids: CASPGVSSYEQYF. For the CDR3, the DNA is TGTGCCAGCCCAGGTGTGAGCTCCTACGAGCAGTACTTC.

V gene TRBV27 combines with J gene TRBJ1-1; no clear D. V was clipped by 3 bases and J by 5 bases, with 7 bases between them. CDR1 MNHEY and CDR2 SMNVEV come from the germline V gene (reference sequence). This CDR3 contains 12 residues. The CDR3 loop is CASSFSGTEAFF. The DNA for the CDR3 is TGTGCCAGCAGTTTTTCGGGGACTGAAGCTTTCTTT.

The chain couples TRBV19 to TRBJ1-5; 7 nucleotides align to TRBD1. With V trimmed by 4 bases and J by 6 bases, 6 bases remained unmatched. The germline V gene has CDR1 LNHDA and CDR2 SQIVND (reference sequence). This CDR3 has 14 residues. This chain's CDR3 is CASSTWTGGQPQHF. The CDR3 DNA reads as TGTGCCAGTAGTACGTGGACAGGAGGTCAGCCCCAGCATTTT. The whole variable domain, remainder taken from reference TRBV19 and TRBJ1-5, is DGGITQSPKYLFRKEGQNVTLSCEQNLNHDAMYWYRQDPGQGLRLIYYSQIVNDFQKGDIAEGYSVSREKKESFPLTVTSAQKNPTAFYLCASSTWTGGQPQHFGDGTRLSIL.

The V gene is TRBV4-1, the J gene TRBJ2-1, with D unresolved. This CDR3 has 16 residues. Per the germline V gene, CDR1 is MGHRA and CDR2 is YSYEKL. The germline V and J ends were trimmed by 3 bases and 5 bases, with 17 bases remaining between them. CDR3 bases: TGCGCCAGCAGCCAGCCCGTAGTCGTTAGGGACAATGAGCAGTTCTTC. It specifies CASSQPVVVRDNEQFF.

This sequence joins TRBV21-1 and TRBJ1-2; TRBD1 was called by the table and not checked on the DNA. TRBV21-1 represents a pseudogene. CDR3 length: 9 amino acids. The CDR3 region is CASSGGYTF. As DNA, the CDR3 is TGTGCCAGCAGCGGCGGCTACACCTTC.

With regard to this clone: Other DNA sequences within the sample encode an identical CDR3. The chain recombines TRBV5-4 with TRBJ2-1; 8 bases match TRBD2. CDR3 length equals 14 residues. In germline, CDR1 is SGHNT, CDR2 YYREEE (reference sequence). J lost 7 bases, V lost 0 bases, and 3 bases had no gene match. This chain's CDR3 is CASSLDLAGNEQFF. The CDR3, as DNA: TGTGCCAGCAGCTTGGATTTAGCGGGAAATGAGCAGTTCTTC.

The V and J genes are TRBV30 and TRBJ1-5; D gene unclear. V was pared by 1 base and J by 7 bases, with 8 bases between. Germline-derived CDR1 and CDR2 are GTSNPN and SVGIG (reference sequence). This CDR3 has 12 amino acids. The CDR3 loop is CAWSDVMQPQHF. CDR3 bases: TGTGCCTGGAGTGATGTGATGCAGCCCCAGCATTTT.

This sequence joins TRBV5-1 and TRBJ1-5; D is undetermined. This CDR3 has 13 amino acids. CDR1 is SGHRS and CDR2 is YFSETQ in the germline V gene. The germline V and J ends were trimmed by 4 bases and 3 bases, with 8 bases remaining between them. The CDR3 region is CASSIGPNQPQHF. The CDR3, as DNA: TGCGCCAGCAGCATCGGGCCCAATCAGCCCCAGCATTTT.

This rearrangement joins TRBV7-2 to TRBJ2-5, with 9 bases identical to TRBD2. From germline, CDR1 is SGHTA and CDR2 FQGNSA. The CDR3 totals 16 residues. The V gene end was trimmed by 4 bases and the J gene end by 5 bases; junction bases not matched to a gene: 11. CDR3 region: CASSSQGTSRWETQYF. The DNA for the CDR3 is TGTGCCAGCAGCTCCCAAGGGACTAGCCGGTGGGAGACCCAGTACTTC. The entire variable domain, with the rest obtained from reference TRBV7-2 and TRBJ2-5, is as follows: GAGVSQSPSNKVTEKGKDVELRCDPISGHTALYWYRQSLGQGLEFLIYFQGNSAPDKSGLPSDRFSAERTGGSVSTLTIQRTQQEDSAVYLCASSSQGTSRWETQYFGPGTRLLVL.

This rearrangement joins TRBV18 to TRBJ1-1; 8 bases match TRBD1. CDR3 length: 14 residues. Germline V gene data show CDR1 as KGHSH and CDR2 as LQKENI. V lost 5 bases and J lost 2; bases outside the gene matches: 4. In DNA, the CDR3 is TGTGCCAGCTCAGCGACAGGGGTAAACACTGAAGCTTTCTTT. It specifies CASSATGVNTEAFF.

Written as DNA, the CDR3 is TGCGCCAGCAGCGAGGTCGGGCCGACGGCCGGGGAGCTGTTTTTT. Amino acids: CASSEVGPTAGELFF. The chain uses TRBV5-1 and TRBJ2-2; no clear D. V was shortened by 4 bases and J by 6 bases, with 16 bases between the two germline ends. This CDR3 is built from 15 residues. Germline assignment: CDR1 SGHRS and CDR2 YFSETQ.

The rearrangement links TRBV27 to TRBJ2-4; 7 nucleotides agree with TRBD2. V gave up 4 bases and J gave up 15 bases; unmatched junction bases: 12. CDR1 and CDR2 from the germline V gene are MNHEY and SMNVEV (reference sequence). This CDR3 spans 13 amino acids. The CDR3: CASSYRGGGLLYF. CDR3 sequence (DNA): TGTGCCAGCAGTTATAGGGGCGGGGGATTGTTGTACTTC.

This chain joins TRBV15 and TRBJ1-2, with D possibly matching TRBD1 (6 bases). V was cut by 5 bases and J by 5 bases, with 9 bases left in between. CDR1 is LNHNV, CDR2 YYDKDF, per germline (reference sequence). The CDR3 has 12 amino acids. CDR3 nucleotides: TGTGCCACCAGCCCAGGGGTTTATGGCTACACCTTC. Amino acid sequence: CATSPGVYGYTF.